One and the same sample provided the 2 T cell receptor beta chains below, sequenced in a study of T cell responses to AZD1222 COVID-19 vaccine. Sequenced by immunoSEQ multiplex PCR; TCRdb stores in-frame clones only, minus some. The table records fewer than 180,000 clones, 92% of them present only once. The sequencing used peripheral blood, collected 28 days after the second AZD1222 dose. All receptors come from an adult who received the AZD1222 COVID-19 vaccine.

The chain combines TRBV19 with TRBJ2-7; TRBD1 aligns across 8 bases. Germline assignment: CDR1 LNHDA and CDR2 SQIVND (reference sequence). This CDR3 has 15 amino acids. Trimming removed 5 bases from V and 3 bases from J; junction bases left unmatched: 9. The DNA of the CDR3 is TGTGCCAGTAGTCAGGGACAGGCCCCGAACTACGAGCAGTACTTC. Residues: CASSQGQAPNYEQYF.

The chain recombines TRBV28 with TRBJ2-3; TRBD2 agrees at 10 bases. Trimming took 6 bases from V and 5 from J; bases not matched to a gene: 8. CDR1 is MDHEN and CDR2 is SYDVKM in the germline V gene. There are 15 residues in the CDR3. The chain's CDR3 is CASSLAGDRKDTQYF. For the CDR3, the DNA is TGTGCCAGCAGCCTAGCGGGAGATCGGAAAGATACGCAGTATTTT.